The 25 T cell receptor beta chains in this list originate from one sample, sequenced in a study of Graves' ophthalmopathy and Graves' hyperthyroidism. For repertoire sequencing, the TCR beta CDR3 regions were amplified from RNA transcripts. The workflow started with a first-round RT-PCR run with HTBI primers and then moved on to a second-round multiplex PCR. TCRdb re-called the multiplex PCR reads with MiXCR, one entry per CDR3 protein. In the table there are about 700,000 distinct CDR3 sequences, roughly two fifths of which are singletons. Sequenced input: peripheral blood. The receptors originated from an adult man with Graves' ophthalmopathy.

In this sample, this clonotype turned up many times. This chain uses TRBV7-9 with TRBJ1-2, with TRBD1 as a possible D gene (6 bases). From germline, CDR1 is SEHNR and CDR2 FQNEAQ (reference sequence). The CDR3 has 14 amino acids. With 1 base removed from V and 2 bases from J, the gap between germline ends came to 8 bases. The CDR3 DNA follows: TGTGCCAGCAGCTTAGGACAGGTGAACTATGGCTACACCTTC. It yields the protein CASSLGQVNYGYTF. Looking up the rest from reference TRBV7-9 and TRBJ1-2 gives the full variable domain: DTGVSQNPRHKITKRGQNVTFRCDPISEHNRLYWYRQTLGQGPEFLTYFQNEAQLEKSRLLSDRFSAERPKGSFSTLEIQRTEQGDSAMYLCASSLGQVNYGYTFGSGTRLTVV.

Only a few counts were recorded for this clonotype. CDR3 loop: CASSLRDIIEQYF. The DNA of the CDR3 is TGTGCCAGCAGCCTCCGGGACATCATCGAGCAGTACTTC. The chain combines TRBV11-2 with TRBJ2-7, with a tentative D call TRBD1 (6 bases). The CDR3 is 13 amino acids. Trimming shortened V by 5 bases and J by 6 bases, and 14 bases separated the two germline ends. The germline CDR1 and CDR2 sequences are SGHAT and FQNNGV. Looking up the rest from reference TRBV11-2 and TRBJ2-7 gives the full variable domain: EAGVAQSPRYKIIEKRQSVAFWCNPISGHATLYWYQQILGQGPKLLIQFQNNGVVDDSQLPKDRFSAERLKGVDSTLKIQPAKLEDSAVYLCASSLRDIIEQYFGPGTRLTVT.

This clonotype was seen more than once but under ten times. The V and J genes are TRBV7-3 and TRBJ2-2; 7 nucleotides agree with TRBD2. Germline V gene data show CDR1 as SGHTA and CDR2 as FQGTGA. CDR3 length: 13 residues. The V gene end was trimmed by 5 bases and the J gene end by 7 bases; junction bases not matched to a gene: 4. CDR3 coding DNA: TGTGCCAGCAGCGCGGGGGTAAACGGGGAGCTGTTTTTT. Residues: CASSAGVNGELFF.

This clonotype appeared many times. This chain uses TRBV10-2 with TRBJ2-5; D unclear. V lost 11 bases to trimming and J lost 7 bases, with 17 bases between them. The CDR3 spans 12 residues. The germline V gene encodes CDR1 WSHSY and CDR2 SAAADI. The CDR3 bases are TGCGCCTCCTTGGGCGACTCGGGGACCCAGTACTTC. It encodes CASLGDSGTQYF.

This clonotype was recorded many times. The chain links TRBV2 to TRBJ1-5; the D is unclear. The CDR3 covers 14 residues. In germline, CDR1 is SNHLY, CDR2 FYNNEI. Between the trimmed V and J ends, which lost 6 bases and 2 bases, there was a span of 11 bases. The CDR3 protein is CASRDRTGNQPQHF. The CDR3 DNA sequence: TGTGCCAGCAGGGACCGCACGGGCAATCAGCCCCAGCATTTT.

At least ten counts were recorded for this clonotype. The chain recombines TRBV7-9 with TRBJ2-5; weak D call: TRBD1 (5 bases). Germline V lookup: CDR1 SEHNR, CDR2 FQNEAQ (reference sequence). This CDR3 comprises 14 residues. Trimming cost V 7 bases and J 1 base, with 13 bases left between them. CDR3 nucleotide sequence: TGTGCCAGCACCCCGCGCAGGGCCCAAGAGACCCAGTACTTC. Amino acid sequence: CASTPRRAQETQYF.

This clonotype was found once. A much more abundant neighbour one base away suggests this may be a read error. The rearrangement joins TRBV24-1 to TRBJ2-2; D unclear. Germline V lookup: CDR1 KGHDR, CDR2 SFDVKD. V was pared by 4 bases and J by 4 bases, with 3 bases between. This CDR3 comprises 12 residues. CDR3 protein: CATSEPTGELFF. The CDR3 nucleotides read TGTGCCACCAGTGAGCCCACCGGGGAGCTGTTTTTT.

This chain links TRBV20-1 with TRBJ1-1, with D perhaps TRBD1 (6 bases). The V end was cut by 6 bases, the J end by 4 bases, with 24 bases between. CDR1 is DFQATT, CDR2 SNEGSKA, per germline (reference sequence). The CDR3 contains 16 residues. The CDR3 spells CSASYLQGLFGTEAFF. Here the CDR3 DNA reads TGCAGTGCCAGCTACTTACAGGGTCTGTTTGGCACTGAAGCTTTCTTT.

The chain links TRBV25-1 to TRBJ1-6; D perhaps matches TRBD1 (5 bases). Germline loops: CDR1 MGHDK, CDR2 SYGVNS. This CDR3 has 14 residues. The CDR3, as DNA: TGTGCTAGAGTTTACAGGTCCAATAGTTCACCCCTCCACTTT. Its translation is CARVYRSNSSPLHF.

The chain joins TRBV7-8 to TRBJ1-1; TRBD1 agrees at 9 bases. The V and J ends lost 8 bases and 3 bases, in that order; junction bases with no gene match: 7. The CDR3 loop spans 14 amino acids. In germline, CDR1 is SGHVS, CDR2 FQNEAQ. The CDR3 protein is CASSKRQGDTEAFF. In nucleotides, the CDR3 is TGTGCCAGCTCAAAAAGACAGGGGGACACTGAAGCTTTCTTT.

This clonotype was counted many times. The V gene is TRBV7-2, the J gene TRBJ1-1; D uncertain. This CDR3 has 17 residues. The ends were cut back, 5 bases at V and 0 bases at J, with 19 bases in the middle. The germline CDR1 and CDR2 sequences are SGHTA and FQGNSA. The CDR3 bases are TGTGCCAGCAGCCCAGTCTCGGGCAATTCAATGAACACTGAAGCTTTCTTT. Protein: CASSPVSGNSMNTEAFF. The full variable domain, its missing parts supplied by reference TRBV7-2 and TRBJ1-1, is GAGVSQSPSNKVTEKGKDVELRCDPISGHTALYWYRQSLGQGLEFLIYFQGNSAPDKSGLPSDRFSAERTGGSVSTLTIQRTQQEDSAVYLCASSPVSGNSMNTEAFFGQGTRLTVV.

This chain joins TRBV20-1 and TRBJ2-7; TRBD1 matches 7 bases. The CDR3 is 13 residues long. Germline-derived CDR1 and CDR2 are DFQATT and SNEGSKA (reference sequence). V trimming: 2 bases; J trimming: 2 bases; junction bases outside the gene matches: 3. CDR3: CSARQGVTYEQYF. In DNA, the CDR3 is TGCAGTGCTAGACAGGGGGTCACCTACGAGCAGTACTTC.

The chain has TRBV7-2 and TRBJ2-5; no reliable D call. This CDR3 is 18 amino acids long. Germline V gives CDR1 SGHTA, CDR2 FQGNSA. Trimming stripped 2 bases from V and 5 bases from J, with 24 bases between. The CDR3 here is CASSLWKIGIGRTETQYF. The CDR3 DNA is TGTGCCAGCAGCTTATGGAAGATAGGTATAGGGCGGACGGAGACCCAGTACTTC.

This rearrangement joins TRBV6-1 to TRBJ1-4; D uncertain. The CDR3 totals 15 residues. Germline V gene lookup returns CDR1 MNHNS and CDR2 SASEGT. V was cut by 5 bases and J by 8 bases, with 18 bases left in between. The CDR3 DNA reads as TGTGCCAGCAGTCCATTAGGGAATTCGGGGGAAAAACTGTTTTTT. As protein: CASSPLGNSGEKLFF.

This clonotype was observed at least ten times. The genes are TRBV19 and TRBJ1-2; D gene ambiguous. CDR1 is LNHDA and CDR2 is SQIVND in the germline V gene (reference sequence). The V end lost 5 bases, the J end lost 8 bases, and 12 bases lay between the germline ends. CDR3 length: 12 amino acids. CDR3 amino acids: CASSSWEIGYTF. The CDR3 DNA reads as TGTGCCAGTAGTTCCTGGGAGATCGGCTACACCTTC.

With respect to this clonotype: A much larger clone lies a single base off, so this may be a read error. V gene TRBV11-2 combines with J gene TRBJ1-5; possible D gene TRBD1, 5 bases. Germline V gives CDR1 SGHAT, CDR2 FQNNGV. The CDR3 is 13 residues long. The V end was cut by 2 bases, the J end by 4 bases, with 6 bases between. The CDR3 DNA follows: TGTGCCAGCAGCTTATACAGGAATCAGCCCCAGCATTTT. Translated: CASSLYRNQPQHF.

V usage is TRBV2 and J usage is TRBJ2-2, with D possibly matching TRBD2 (6 bases). V lost 8 bases, J lost 3 bases, and 13 bases lay in between. CDR1 and CDR2 from the germline V gene are SNHLY and FYNNEI. This CDR3 is built from 14 residues. DNA of the CDR3: TGTGCCAGCGGAACTAGCAGAGACACCGGGGAGCTGTTTTTT. It codes for CASGTSRDTGELFF.

Many counts were recorded for this clonotype. This sequence joins TRBV7-2 and TRBJ1-1; TRBD1 aligns across 7 bases. The CDR3 extends over 14 amino acids. CDR1 and CDR2 (germline): SGHTA, FQGNSA. The J segment lost 2 bases and the V segment lost 5 bases, leaving 5 bases of the junction unmatched. The CDR3 DNA follows: TGTGCCAGCAGCGCCAGACAGGGCAACACTGAAGCTTTCTTT. Protein product: CASSARQGNTEAFF.

V and J are TRBV27 and TRBJ1-1; weak D call: TRBD1 (5 bases). Trimming left V 9 bases short and J 0 bases short, with 5 bases between. This CDR3 is 11 amino acids long. Germline CDR1 MNHEY, CDR2 SMNVEV (reference sequence). Here the CDR3 reads CARGLNTEAFF. The CDR3 coding sequence is TGTGCCAGGGGACTGAACACTGAAGCTTTCTTT.

The V call is TRBV2, the J call TRBJ2-7; tentative D call: TRBD2 (5 bases). The CDR3 consists of 15 residues. V was cut by 8 bases and J by 0 bases, with 17 bases left in between. Germline assignment: CDR1 SNHLY and CDR2 FYNNEI. CDR3 bases: TGTGCCAGCCGTTTGACTACGAGAAGCTCCTACGAGCAGTACTTC. It translates to CASRLTTRSSYEQYF.

The chain combines TRBV7-8 with TRBJ2-2, with 9 nucleotides matching TRBD1. CDR3 size: 19 residues. CDR1 and CDR2 (germline): SGHVS, FQNEAQ. V shed 4 bases, J shed 2 bases, and the junction held 14 bases outside the gene matches. The CDR3 coding sequence is TGTGCCAGCAGCTCACGGAGCTTTCCGGGACAGGGAAACACCGGGGAGCTGTTTTTT. The encoded protein is CASSSRSFPGQGNTGELFF.

V is TRBV25-1 and J is TRBJ2-6; possibly TRBD1 or TRBD2 for D (5 bases each). V lost 4 bases and J lost 2, with 9 bases in between. CDR3 size: 15 residues. Germline V gene lookup returns CDR1 MGHDK and CDR2 SYGVNS. The CDR3: CASSGGTAGANVLTF. The CDR3 region has the DNA TGTGCCAGCAGTGGAGGGACGGCTGGGGCCAACGTCCTGACTTTC. Full variable domain (rest looked up from reference TRBV25-1 and TRBJ2-6): EADIYQTPRYLVIGTGKKITLECSQTMGHDKMYWYQQDPGMELHLIHYSYGVNSTEKGDLSSESTVSRIRTEHFPLTLESARPSHTSQYLCASSGGTAGANVLTFGAGSRLTVL.

This rearrangement joins TRBV10-3 to TRBJ1-5, with 7 bases lining up with TRBD1. CDR1 is ENHRY, CDR2 SYGVKD, per germline. The CDR3 has 15 amino acids. Germline trimming cut 6 bases from V and 0 bases from J; bases unmatched to any gene: 5. In nucleotides, the CDR3 is TGTGCCATCAGCGGACAGGCGTATAGCAATCAGCCCCAGCATTTT. Protein sequence: CAISGQAYSNQPQHF.

The J gene is TRBJ1-3, the V gene TRBV29-1; D not resolved. Deletions cut 5 bases from V and 4 bases from J, with 6 bases between. Germline CDR1 is SQVTM and CDR2 is ANQGSEA. The CDR3 runs to 11 residues. Here the CDR3 reads CSVRPGNTIYF. The CDR3 DNA reads as TGCAGCGTTCGACCGGGAAACACCATATATTTT.

The V call is TRBV5-1, the J call TRBJ2-7; D remains unclear. The CDR3 is made up of 14 amino acids. Germline-derived CDR1 and CDR2 are SGHRS and YFSETQ. Deletions cut 0 bases from V and 2 bases from J, with 9 bases between. This CDR3 is CASSLELGAYEQYF. CDR3 nucleotides: TGCGCCAGCAGCTTGGAGTTAGGAGCCTACGAGCAGTACTTC. Combining the CDR3 with reference TRBV5-1 and TRBJ2-7 gives the whole variable domain KAGVTQTPRYLIKTRGQQVTLSCSPISGHRSVSWYQQTPGQGLQFLFEYFSETQRNKGNFPGRFSGRQFSNSRSEMNVSTLELGDSALYLCASSLELGAYEQYFGPGTRLTVT.